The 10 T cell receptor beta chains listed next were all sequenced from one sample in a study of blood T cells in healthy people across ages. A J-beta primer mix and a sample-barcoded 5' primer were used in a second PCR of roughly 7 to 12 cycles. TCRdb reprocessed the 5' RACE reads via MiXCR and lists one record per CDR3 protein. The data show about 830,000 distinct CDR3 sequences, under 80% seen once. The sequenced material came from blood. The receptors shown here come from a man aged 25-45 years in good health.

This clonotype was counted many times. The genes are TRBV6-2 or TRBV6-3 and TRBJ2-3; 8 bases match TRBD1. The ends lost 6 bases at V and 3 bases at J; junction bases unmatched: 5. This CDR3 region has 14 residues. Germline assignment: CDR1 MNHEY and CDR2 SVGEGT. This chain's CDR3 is CASSPRTGTDTQYF. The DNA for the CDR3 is TGTGCCAGCAGCCCCCGGACAGGGACAGATACGCAGTATTTT.

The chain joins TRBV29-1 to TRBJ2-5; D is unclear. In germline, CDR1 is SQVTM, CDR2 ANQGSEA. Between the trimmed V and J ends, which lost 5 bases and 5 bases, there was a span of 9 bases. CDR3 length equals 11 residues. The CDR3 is CSVNLQETQYF. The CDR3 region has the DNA TGCAGCGTTAACTTGCAGGAGACCCAGTACTTC.

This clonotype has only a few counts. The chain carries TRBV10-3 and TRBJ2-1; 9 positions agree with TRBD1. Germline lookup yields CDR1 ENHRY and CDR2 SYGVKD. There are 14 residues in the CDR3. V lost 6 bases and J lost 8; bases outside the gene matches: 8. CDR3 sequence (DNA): TGTGCCATCAGGCGGACAGGGGAACGGGATGAGCAGTTCTTC. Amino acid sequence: CAIRRTGERDEQFF.

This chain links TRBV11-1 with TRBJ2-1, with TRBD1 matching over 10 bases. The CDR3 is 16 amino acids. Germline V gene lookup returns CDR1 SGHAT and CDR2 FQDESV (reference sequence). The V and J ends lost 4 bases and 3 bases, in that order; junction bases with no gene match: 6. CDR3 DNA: TGTGCCAGCAGCTCCCGGGACAGGGGAGGCTACAATGAGCAGTTCTTC. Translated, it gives CASSSRDRGGYNEQFF.

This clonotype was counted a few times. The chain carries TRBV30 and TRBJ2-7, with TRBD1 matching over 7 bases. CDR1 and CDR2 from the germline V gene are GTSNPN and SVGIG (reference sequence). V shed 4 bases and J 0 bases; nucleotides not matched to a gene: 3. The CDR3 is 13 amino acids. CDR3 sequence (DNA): TGTGCCTGGATCAGGGACAGCTCCTACGAGCAGTACTTC. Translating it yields CAWIRDSSYEQYF.

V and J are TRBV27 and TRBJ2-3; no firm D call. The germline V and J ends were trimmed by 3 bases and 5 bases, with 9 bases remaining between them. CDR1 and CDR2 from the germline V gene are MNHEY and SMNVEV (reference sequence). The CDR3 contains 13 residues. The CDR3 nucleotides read TGTGCCAGCAGTTTTGGTCGTGGAGATACGCAGTATTTT. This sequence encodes CASSFGRGDTQYF.

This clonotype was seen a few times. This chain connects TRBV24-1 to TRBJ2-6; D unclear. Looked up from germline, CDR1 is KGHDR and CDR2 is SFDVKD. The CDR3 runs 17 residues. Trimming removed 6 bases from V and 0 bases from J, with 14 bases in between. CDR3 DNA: TGTGCCACCAGTCCGGGTTACTTGAGCTCTGGGGCCAACGTCCTGACTTTC. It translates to CATSPGYLSSGANVLTF.

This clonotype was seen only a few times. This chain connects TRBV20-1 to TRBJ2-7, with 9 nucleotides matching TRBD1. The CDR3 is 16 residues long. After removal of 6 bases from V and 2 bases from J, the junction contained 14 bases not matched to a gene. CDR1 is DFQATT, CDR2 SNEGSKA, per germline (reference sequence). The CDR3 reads CSASGQGRVPAYEQYF. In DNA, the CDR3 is TGCAGTGCCTCCGGACAGGGGCGAGTCCCGGCCTACGAGCAGTACTTC.

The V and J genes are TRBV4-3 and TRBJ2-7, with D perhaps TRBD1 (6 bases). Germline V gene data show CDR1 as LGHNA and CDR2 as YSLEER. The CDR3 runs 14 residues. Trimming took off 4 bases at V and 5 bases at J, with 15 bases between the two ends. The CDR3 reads CASSRGGRTDEQYF. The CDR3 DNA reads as TGCGCCAGCAGCCGGGGCGGAAGGACAGACGAGCAGTACTTC.

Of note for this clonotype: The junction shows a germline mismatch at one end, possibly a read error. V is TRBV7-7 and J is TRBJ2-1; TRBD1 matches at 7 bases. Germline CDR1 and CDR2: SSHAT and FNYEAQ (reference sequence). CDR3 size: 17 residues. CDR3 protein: CASSLGDRMSSYNEQFF. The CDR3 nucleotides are TGTGCTAGCAGCTTAGGGGACAGAATGAGCTCCTACAATGAGCAGTTCTTC.